This T cell receptor (beta chain) emerged from a study of T cells in Graves' hyperthyroidism and ophthalmopathy. General study results and limits: Most expanded thyroid clonotypes above 0.001 recurred in blood.

This CDR3 comprises 16 residues. V dropped 1 base and J dropped 3; count of bases not matched to a gene: 6. CDR1 is SNHLY, CDR2 FYNNEI, per germline. Diagnosis of hyperthyroidism was new in patients aged 18 to 65, and its duration was under 2 months. Uncontrolled infection, other autoimmune disease, pregnancy or lactation excluded patients. This clonotype has only one observation. The antigen remains undetermined. Authors of the study amplified TCR beta CDR3 regions from RNA transcripts. The HTBI primer set was used in a first-round RT-PCR of the TCR CDR3. MiXCR, applied by TCRdb to the multiplex PCR reads, yields one record per CDR3 protein. This table has nearly 750,000 distinct CDR3 sequences, approximately 36% appearing once.

The material sequenced was blood. The chain joins TRBV2 to TRBJ2-1, with TRBD2 matching 7 bases. This receptor was identified in a woman between 40 and 55 years old with Graves' hyperthyroidism. CDR3 sequence reads: CASSEVRLAVYNEQFF. Here the CDR3 DNA reads TGTGCCAGCAGTGAAGTCCGCCTAGCGGTCTACAATGAGCAGTTCTTC.